The 14 T cell receptor beta chains listed next were all sequenced from one sample in a study of T cell responses to AZD1222 COVID-19 vaccine. The assay was immunoSEQ multiplex PCR, and TCRdb's table has in-frame clones only and misses some. This sample has 120,000 to 150,000 clones, with around 88% found just once. The source was peripheral blood, collected on day 0 of AZD1222 vaccination. These TCRs come from an adult in good health.

This clone was recorded a few times. The chain recombines TRBV28 with TRBJ2-1; possible D gene TRBD2, 5 bases. Trimming removed 5 bases from V and 0 bases from J, with 11 bases in between. CDR1 and CDR2 (germline): MDHEN, SYDVKM. CDR3 size: 15 residues. CDR3 loop: CASSDLASSYNEQFF. CDR3 in DNA: TGTGCCAGCAGTGATTTAGCGAGCTCCTACAATGAGCAGTTCTTC.

V is TRBV6-5 and J is TRBJ1-4; D remains unclear. CDR1 and CDR2 (germline): MNHEY, SVGAGI. V was pared by 4 bases and J by 0 bases, with 9 bases between. The CDR3 runs to 15 residues. CDR3 bases: TGTGCCAGCAGTTCAAACAGCGCAACTAATGAAAAACTGTTTTTT. Encoded protein: CASSSNSATNEKLFF.

This clone is a singleton in its sample. The gene calls are TRBV11-2 and TRBJ1-3, with TRBD1 matching 7 bases. Germline CDR1 SGHAT, CDR2 FQNNGV. The CDR3 extends over 17 amino acids. J gave up 0 bases and V 5 bases, and 10 bases lay outside the gene matches. The CDR3 region has the DNA TGTGCCAGCAGCAACGAGACAGGGTGGAGCTCTGGAAACACCATATATTTT. Its translation is CASSNETGWSSGNTIYF.

This chain uses TRBV2 with TRBJ2-3, with D perhaps matching TRBD1 (6 bases). The CDR3 is 16 residues long. V lost 8 bases, J lost 2 bases, and 20 bases lay in between. The germline gives CDR1 SNHLY, CDR2 FYNNEI. For the CDR3, the DNA is TGTGCCAGCCTGAACGACAGGCGGGCTTACACAGATACGCAGTATTTT. It yields the protein CASLNDRRAYTDTQYF.

Only a few counts were recorded for this clone. The chain carries TRBV19 and TRBJ1-1; 7 bases line up with TRBD1. The CDR3 is 14 amino acids. In germline, CDR1 is LNHDA, CDR2 SQIVND (reference sequence). The junction had 4 bases not matched to a gene; V was cut back by 4 bases and J by 2 bases. The CDR3: CASSTTGDNTEAFF. The DNA of the CDR3 is TGTGCCAGTAGTACCACAGGGGATAACACTGAAGCTTTCTTT.

The chain combines TRBV28 with TRBJ1-2, with D possibly matching TRBD1 (5 bases). Germline V gives CDR1 MDHEN, CDR2 SYDVKM. The CDR3 spans 18 residues. Trimming removed 3 bases from V and 8 bases from J, with 28 bases in between. The CDR3 spells CASSFSGAMPSLTRGYTF. DNA of the CDR3: TGTGCCAGCAGTTTCTCTGGGGCGATGCCCTCTCTAACTCGCGGCTACACCTTC.

The genes are TRBV28 and TRBJ2-7, with 9 bases that match TRBD1. This CDR3 has 16 residues. Germline CDR1 reads MDHEN; CDR2 reads SYDVKM. V trimming: 2 bases; J trimming: 5 bases; junction bases outside the gene matches: 10. The CDR3 sequence: CASSLEDGQGKNEQYF. The CDR3 bases are TGTGCCAGCAGTTTAGAGGACGGACAGGGGAAAAACGAGCAGTACTTC.

This clone was counted only a few times. The chain couples TRBV4-3 to TRBJ2-3, with D hard to call. With 4 bases removed from V and 7 bases from J, the gap between germline ends came to 15 bases. Germline V gene sequence: CDR1 LGHNA, CDR2 YSLEER. The CDR3 extends over 14 amino acids. Here the CDR3 reads CASSLDLEKNTQYF. The DNA for the CDR3 is TGCGCCAGCAGCCTAGACTTAGAAAAAAATACGCAGTATTTT.

The chain employs TRBV7-8 and TRBJ1-1, with D perhaps TRBD1 (6 bases). The CDR3 consists of 13 residues. CDR1 is SGHVS and CDR2 is FQNEAQ in the germline V gene. The V gene lost 5 bases and the J gene lost 10 bases, with 17 bases spanning the gap. In DNA form, the CDR3 reads TGTGCCAGCAGCCGGGGACATCCCGGGGCAGCTTTCTTT. It codes for CASSRGHPGAAFF.

This chain uses TRBV4-2 with TRBJ2-5, with TRBD2 matching over 11 bases. The CDR3 runs 14 residues. CDR1 LGHNA and CDR2 YNFKEQ come from the germline V gene. V lost 5 bases, J lost 5 bases, and 4 bases stayed unmatched. CDR3 sequence reads: CASSLGLAEETQYF. CDR3 nucleotides: TGTGCCAGCAGCTTGGGACTAGCGGAGGAGACCCAGTACTTC.

V gene TRBV13 combines with J gene TRBJ2-7; 10 nucleotides line up with TRBD2. The V gene's germline CDR1 is PRHDT and CDR2 FYEKMQ (reference sequence). This CDR3 region has 17 residues. V shed 0 bases and J 2 bases; nucleotides not matched to a gene: 7. This CDR3 is CASSLGSLAGDPYEQYF. CDR3 in DNA: TGTGCCAGCAGCTTAGGCTCCCTAGCGGGAGATCCCTACGAGCAGTACTTC. The entire variable domain, with the rest obtained from reference TRBV13 and TRBJ2-7, is as follows: AAGVIQSPRHLIKEKRETATLKCYPIPRHDTVYWYQQGPGQDPQFLISFYEKMQSDKGSIPDRFSAQQFSDYHSELNMSSLELGDSALYFCASSLGSLAGDPYEQYFGPGTRLTVT.

The gene calls are TRBV10-3 and TRBJ2-7, with 7 bases fitting TRBD2. The CDR3 length is 16 residues. CDR1 is ENHRY and CDR2 is SYGVKD in the germline V gene. V lost 3 bases and J lost 1; bases outside the gene matches: 9. For the CDR3, the DNA is TGTGCCATCAGTGACCGAGCGGGGACGGAATCCTACGAGCAGTACTTC. Translated: CAISDRAGTESYEQYF.

With regard to this clone: Other DNA sequences within the sample encode an identical CDR3. The CDR3 DNA sequence: TGTGCCAGCAGCTTAGGGAGAGCAGATACGCAGTATTTT. This sequence encodes CASSLGRADTQYF. V gene TRBV11-2 combines with J gene TRBJ2-3; D gene uncertain. The germline V gene has CDR1 SGHAT and CDR2 FQNNGV. Trimming removed 1 base at V and 4 bases at J, with 6 bases between. This CDR3 region has 13 residues.

The rearrangement uses TRBV27 and TRBJ2-1, with D possibly TRBD2 on 6 matching bases. Trimming pared 3 bases from V and 8 bases from J, leaving 14 bases between. CDR1 and CDR2 from the germline V gene are MNHEY and SMNVEV (reference sequence). This CDR3 comprises 14 residues. CDR3 sequence (DNA): TGTGCCAGCAGTTTCGCGGGACGGGTCCATGAGCAGTTCTTC. Encoded protein: CASSFAGRVHEQFF.